The clone carrying this TCR beta chain was counted a few times. The antigen is unknown. Sequencing used immunoSEQ multiplex PCR; TCRdb keeps in-frame clones, though not all of them. The repertoire holds 3,100 or so clones, with roughly 79% as singletons. The germline V gene has CDR1 SGHNT and CDR2 YENEEA. The V segment lost 3 bases and the J segment 5 bases; nucleotides outside the gene matches: 7. The CDR3 contains 15 residues. This sample was included in a study of OX40 agonist ivuxolimab in advanced cancers. Overall study: An agonistic anti-OX40 (CD134) antibody, ivuxolimab, was used to treat the patients.

Study-wide results and limits: Researchers report that CD8+ T cells had, on average, more expanded clones than CD4+. CD4+ and CD8+ blood T cells expanded clonally by week 6 at 0.1 to 3.0 mg/kg.

This specimen was CD4+ or CD8+ T cells sorted from blood, taken in a trial of the OX40 agonist ivuxolimab. This sequence was found in an adult with an advanced solid tumor such as melanoma, head and neck, liver or kidney cancer. V is TRBV11-3 and J is TRBJ2-1; 7 nucleotides agree with TRBD2. The CDR3 sequence: CASSFRGTINNEQFF. The CDR3, as DNA: TGTGCCAGCAGCTTCCGAGGGACTATCAACAATGAGCAGTTCTTC. The complete variable domain, with remaining parts taken from reference TRBV11-3 and TRBJ2-1, reads EAGVVQSPRYKIIEKKQPVAFWCNPISGHNTLYWYLQNLGQGPELLIRYENEEAVDDSQLPKDRFSAERLKGVDSTLKIQPAELGDSAVYLCASSFRGTINNEQFFGPGTRLTVL.